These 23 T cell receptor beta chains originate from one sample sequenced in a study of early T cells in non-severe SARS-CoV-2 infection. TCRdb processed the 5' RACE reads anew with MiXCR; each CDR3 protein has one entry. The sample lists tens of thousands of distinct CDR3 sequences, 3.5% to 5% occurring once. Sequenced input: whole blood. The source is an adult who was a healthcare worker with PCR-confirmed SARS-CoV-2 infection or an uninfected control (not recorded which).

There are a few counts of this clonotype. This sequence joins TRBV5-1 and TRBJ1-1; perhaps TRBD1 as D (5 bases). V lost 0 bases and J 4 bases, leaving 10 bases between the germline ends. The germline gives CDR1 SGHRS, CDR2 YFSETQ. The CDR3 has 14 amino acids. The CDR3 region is CASSLDAGTTEAFF. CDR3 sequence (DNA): TGCGCCAGCAGCTTGGATGCAGGGACCACTGAAGCTTTCTTT.

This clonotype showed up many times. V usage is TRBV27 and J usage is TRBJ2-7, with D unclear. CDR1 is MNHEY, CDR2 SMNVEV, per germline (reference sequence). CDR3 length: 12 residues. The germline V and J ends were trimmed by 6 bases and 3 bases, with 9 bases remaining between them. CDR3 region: CASRAWGYEQYF. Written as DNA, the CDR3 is TGTGCCAGCAGAGCGTGGGGCTACGAGCAGTACTTC.

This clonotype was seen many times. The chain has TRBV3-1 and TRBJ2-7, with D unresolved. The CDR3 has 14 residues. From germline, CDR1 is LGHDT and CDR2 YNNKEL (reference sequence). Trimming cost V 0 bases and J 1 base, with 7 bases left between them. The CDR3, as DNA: TGTGCCAGCAGCCAAGAGAGGAGATCCTACGAGCAGTACTTC. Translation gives CASSQERRSYEQYF.

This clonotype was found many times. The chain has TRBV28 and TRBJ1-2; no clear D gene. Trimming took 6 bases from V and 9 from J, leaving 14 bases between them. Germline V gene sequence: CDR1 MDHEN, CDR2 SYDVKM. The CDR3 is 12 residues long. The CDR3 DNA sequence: TGTGCCAGCAGCCTCCTCCAGCTAAGCTACACCTTC. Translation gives CASSLLQLSYTF.

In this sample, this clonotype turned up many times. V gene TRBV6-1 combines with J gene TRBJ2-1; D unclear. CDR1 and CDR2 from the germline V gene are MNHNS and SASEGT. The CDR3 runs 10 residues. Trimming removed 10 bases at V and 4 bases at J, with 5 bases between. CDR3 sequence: CATQYNEQFF. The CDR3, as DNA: TGTGCCACCCAGTACAATGAGCAGTTCTTC.

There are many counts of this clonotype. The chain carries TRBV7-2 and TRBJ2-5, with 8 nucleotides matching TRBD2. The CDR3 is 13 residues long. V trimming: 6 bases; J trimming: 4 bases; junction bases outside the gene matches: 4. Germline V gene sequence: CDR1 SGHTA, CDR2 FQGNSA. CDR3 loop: CASRMAGGETQYF. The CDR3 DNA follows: TGTGCCAGCAGGATGGCGGGGGGAGAGACCCAGTACTTC.

The DNA for the CDR3 is TGTGCCAGCAGCTTAAGGGCAGATACGCAGTATTTT. It is translated as CASSLRADTQYF. This chain links TRBV7-9 with TRBJ2-3; no clear D gene. Germline V gene lookup returns CDR1 SEHNR and CDR2 FQNEAQ (reference sequence). The CDR3 runs 12 residues. V gave up 2 bases and J gave up 4 bases, with 4 bases separating them.

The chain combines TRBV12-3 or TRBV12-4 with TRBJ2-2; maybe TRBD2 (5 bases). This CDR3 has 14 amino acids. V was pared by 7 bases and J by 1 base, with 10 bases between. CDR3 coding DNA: TGTGCCAGCACCGGCAGCGGGAACACCGGGGAGCTGTTTTTT. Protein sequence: CASTGSGNTGELFF.

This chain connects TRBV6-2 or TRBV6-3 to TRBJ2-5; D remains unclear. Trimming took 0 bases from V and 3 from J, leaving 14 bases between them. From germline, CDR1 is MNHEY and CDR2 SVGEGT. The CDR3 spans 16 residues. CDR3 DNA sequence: TGTGCCAGCAGTTACTCGCAGCTTAGGAGAGAAGAGACCCAGTACTTC. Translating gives CASSYSQLRREETQYF.

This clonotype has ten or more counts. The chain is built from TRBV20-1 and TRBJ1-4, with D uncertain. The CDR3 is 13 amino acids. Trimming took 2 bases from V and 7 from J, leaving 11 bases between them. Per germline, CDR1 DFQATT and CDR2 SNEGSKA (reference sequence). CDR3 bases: TGCAGTGCTAGAACTCTGACAACTGAAAAACTGTTTTTT. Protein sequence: CSARTLTTEKLFF.

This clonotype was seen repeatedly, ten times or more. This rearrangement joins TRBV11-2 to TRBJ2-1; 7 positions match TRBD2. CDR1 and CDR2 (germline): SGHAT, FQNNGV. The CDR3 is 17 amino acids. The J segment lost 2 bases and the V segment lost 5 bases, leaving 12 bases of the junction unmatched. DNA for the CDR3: TGTGCCAGCAGCCTACTCGCGGGGGACCTACCCTACAATGAGCAGTTCTTC. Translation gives CASSLLAGDLPYNEQFF.

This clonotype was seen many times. This CDR3 is CSARGGLATDTQYF. CDR3 nucleotide sequence: TGCAGTGCTAGAGGCGGACTAGCCACAGATACGCAGTATTTT. V gene TRBV20-1 combines with J gene TRBJ2-3; 8 bases fit TRBD2. Germline trimming cut 1 base from V and 2 bases from J; bases unmatched to any gene: 2. The CDR3 is made up of 14 amino acids. CDR1 and CDR2 (germline): DFQATT, SNEGSKA (reference sequence).

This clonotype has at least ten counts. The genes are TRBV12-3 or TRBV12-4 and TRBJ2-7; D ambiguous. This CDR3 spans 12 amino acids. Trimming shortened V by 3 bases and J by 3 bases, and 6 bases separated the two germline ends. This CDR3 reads CASSFGDYEQYF. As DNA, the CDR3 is TGTGCCAGCAGTTTTGGTGACTACGAGCAGTACTTC.

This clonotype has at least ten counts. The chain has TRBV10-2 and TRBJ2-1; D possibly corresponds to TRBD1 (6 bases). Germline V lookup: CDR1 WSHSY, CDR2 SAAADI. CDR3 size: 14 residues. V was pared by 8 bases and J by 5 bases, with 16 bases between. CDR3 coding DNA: TGCGCCAGCGGCCAGGGGCTGGGGGACAATGAGCAGTTCTTC. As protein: CASGQGLGDNEQFF.

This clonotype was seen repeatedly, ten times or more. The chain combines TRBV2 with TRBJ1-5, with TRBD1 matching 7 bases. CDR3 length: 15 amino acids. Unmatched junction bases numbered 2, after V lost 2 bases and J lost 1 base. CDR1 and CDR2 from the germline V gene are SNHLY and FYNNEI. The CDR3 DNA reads TGTGCCAGCAGTGAACAGGGACAGAGCAATCAGCCCCAGCATTTT. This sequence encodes CASSEQGQSNQPQHF.

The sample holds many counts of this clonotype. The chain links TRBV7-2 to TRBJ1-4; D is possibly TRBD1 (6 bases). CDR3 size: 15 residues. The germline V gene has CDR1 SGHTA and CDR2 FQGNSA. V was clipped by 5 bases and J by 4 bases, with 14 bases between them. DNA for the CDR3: TGTGCCAGCAGCCCCCGGACGGACAGTAATGAAAAACTGTTTTTT. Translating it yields CASSPRTDSNEKLFF.

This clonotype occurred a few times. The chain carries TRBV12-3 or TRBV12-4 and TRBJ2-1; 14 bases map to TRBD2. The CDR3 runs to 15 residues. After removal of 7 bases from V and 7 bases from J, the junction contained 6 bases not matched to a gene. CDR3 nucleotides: TGTGCCAGCACAATGGGACTAGCGGGAGATAATGAGCAGTTCTTC. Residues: CASTMGLAGDNEQFF.

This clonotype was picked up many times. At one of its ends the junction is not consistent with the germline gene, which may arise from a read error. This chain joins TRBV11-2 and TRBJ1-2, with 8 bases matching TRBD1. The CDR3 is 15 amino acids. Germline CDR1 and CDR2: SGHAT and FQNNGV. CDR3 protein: CASSSDLIDRGGYTF. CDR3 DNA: TGCGCCAGCAGCTCCGACTTGATCGACAGGGGAGGCTACACCTTC.

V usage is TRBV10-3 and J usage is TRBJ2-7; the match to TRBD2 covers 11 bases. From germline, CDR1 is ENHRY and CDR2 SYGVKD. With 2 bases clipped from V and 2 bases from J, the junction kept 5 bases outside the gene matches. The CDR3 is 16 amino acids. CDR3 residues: CAISEPGTSGTYEQYF. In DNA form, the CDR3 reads TGTGCCATCAGTGAGCCCGGGACTAGCGGAACCTACGAGCAGTACTTC.

In nucleotides, the CDR3 is TGTGCCAGCAGCCAAGATTACGCTAGCGGCACAGATACGCAGTATTTT. Translated, it gives CASSQDYASGTDTQYF. The chain is built from TRBV4-2 and TRBJ2-3; a weak D match, TRBD2 (6 bases). CDR3 length: 16 residues. With 0 bases removed from V and 1 base from J, the gap between germline ends came to 11 bases. From germline, CDR1 is LGHNA and CDR2 YNFKEQ.

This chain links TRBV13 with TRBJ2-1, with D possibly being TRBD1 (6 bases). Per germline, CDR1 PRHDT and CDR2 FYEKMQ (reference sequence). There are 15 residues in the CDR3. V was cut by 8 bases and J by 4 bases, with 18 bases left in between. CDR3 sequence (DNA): TGTGCCAGCGGACAGTTGGGCGAGGAGTACAATGAGCAGTTCTTC. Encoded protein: CASGQLGEEYNEQFF.

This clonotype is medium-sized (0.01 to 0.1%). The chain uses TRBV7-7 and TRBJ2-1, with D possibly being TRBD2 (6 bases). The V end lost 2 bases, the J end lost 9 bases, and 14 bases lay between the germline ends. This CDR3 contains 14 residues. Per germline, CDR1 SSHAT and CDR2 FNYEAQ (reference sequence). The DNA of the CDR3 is TGTGCCAGCAGCTTAACCGCGGGGTGGAGTGAGCAGTTCTTC. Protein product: CASSLTAGWSEQFF. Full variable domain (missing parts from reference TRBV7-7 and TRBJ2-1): GAGVSQSPRYKVTKRGQDVTLRCDPISSHATLYWYQQALGQGPEFLTYFNYEAQPDKSGLPSDRFSAERPEGSISTLTIQRTEQRDSAMYRCASSLTAGWSEQFFGPGTRLTVL.

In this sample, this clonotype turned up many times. The chain's CDR3 is CASSPPQGTEQFF. CDR3 bases: TGTGCCAGCTCACCACCTCAGGGGACTGAGCAGTTCTTC. This chain connects TRBV18 to TRBJ2-1; maybe TRBD1 (6 bases). Germline lookup yields CDR1 KGHSH and CDR2 LQKENI. V was cut by 0 bases and J by 9 bases, with 9 bases left in between. CDR3 length: 13 amino acids.